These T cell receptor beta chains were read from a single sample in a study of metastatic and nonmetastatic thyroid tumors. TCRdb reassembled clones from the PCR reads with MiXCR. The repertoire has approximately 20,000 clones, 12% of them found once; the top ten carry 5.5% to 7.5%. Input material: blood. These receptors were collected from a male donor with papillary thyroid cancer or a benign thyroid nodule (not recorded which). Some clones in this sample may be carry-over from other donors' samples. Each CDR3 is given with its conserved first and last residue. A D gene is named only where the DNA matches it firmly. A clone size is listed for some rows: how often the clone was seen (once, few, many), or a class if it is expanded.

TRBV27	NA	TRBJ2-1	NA	TGTGCCAGCAGTTTTCTTGCGGCGGTGGGCAATGAGCAGTTCTTC	CASSFLAAVGNEQFF
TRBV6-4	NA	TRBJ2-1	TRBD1	TGTGCCACCGGACAGGGAGACAATGAGCAGTTCTTC	CATGQGDNEQFF
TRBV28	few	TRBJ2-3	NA	TGTGCCAGCAGTTTATGGGGGGGGGGGGCTGGAGATACGCAGTATTTT	CASSLWGGGAGDTQYF
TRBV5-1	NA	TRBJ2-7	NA	TGCGCCAGCAGCTTGGACATGGCTCAAAAAACTTACGAGCAGTACTTC	CASSLDMAQKTYEQYF
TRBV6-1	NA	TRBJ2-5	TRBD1	TGTGCCAGCAGTACCTACCAAGGGGGCTCGGAGACCCAGTACTTC	CASSTYQGGSETQYF
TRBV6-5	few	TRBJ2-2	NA	TGTGCCAGCAGTAACGGGGGAGTGAACACCGGGGAGCTGTTTTTT	CASSNGGVNTGELFF
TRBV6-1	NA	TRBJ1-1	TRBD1	TGTGCCAGTAGACAGGGTGGACTTGGGAACACTGAAGCTTTCTTT	CASRQGGLGNTEAFF
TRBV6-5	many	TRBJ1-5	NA	TGTGCCAGCAGTTACTCGACAGCTAGCAATCAGCCCCAGCATTTT	CASSYSTASNQPQHF
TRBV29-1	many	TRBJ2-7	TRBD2	TGCAGCGCCTTGCCCGGACTAGCGGGAGACGAGCAGTACTTC	CSALPGLAGDEQYF
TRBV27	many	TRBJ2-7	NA	TGTGCCAGCAGTTTAAGAGGGGTGGGAGACGAGCAGTACTTC	CASSLRGVGDEQYF
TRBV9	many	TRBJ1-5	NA	TGTGCCAGCAGCGTAGACGGGGCCAATCAGCCCCAGCATTTT	CASSVDGANQPQHF
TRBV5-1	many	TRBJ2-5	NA	TGCGCCAGCAGCTTGGCTGGGGCTGGGGAGACCCAGTACTTC	CASSLAGAGETQYF
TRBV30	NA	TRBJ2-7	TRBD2	TGTGCCTGGTATCCAGCGGGGAGCTCCTACGAGCAGTACTTC	CAWYPAGSSYEQYF
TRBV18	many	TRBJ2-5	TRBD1	TGTGCCAGCTCACCACTAGACAGGGTGGAGACCCAGTACTTC	CASSPLDRVETQYF
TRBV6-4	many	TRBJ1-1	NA	TGTGCCAGCAGTGAGGACATGAACACTGAAGCTTTCTTT	CASSEDMNTEAFF
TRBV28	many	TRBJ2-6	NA	TGTGCCAGCAGCCTAACAGGCTCTGGGGCCAACGTCCTGACTTTC	CASSLTGSGANVLTF
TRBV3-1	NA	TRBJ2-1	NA	TGTGCCAGCAGCCAAGGCACCAACTCCTACAATGAGCAGTTCTTC	CASSQGTNSYNEQFF
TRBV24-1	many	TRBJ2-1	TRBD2	TGTGCCACCAGTGACCTTGGACTAGGTAGTGCGTTCTTC	CATSDLGLGSAFF